The 25 T cell receptor beta chains below all came from one sample that was sequenced in a study of blood T cell repertoires in COVID-19. Profiled with immunoSEQ multiplex PCR; TCRdb holds only in-frame clones, not every one. The sample records 100,000 to 150,000 clones, approximately 82% being singletons. The sample consisted of peripheral blood. These receptors were taken from a man older than 75 with active or convalescent COVID-19.

This clone was counted a single time. This chain links TRBV28 with TRBJ2-7, with D tentatively TRBD1 (6 bases). Looked up from germline, CDR1 is MDHEN and CDR2 is SYDVKM. The V end was cut by 5 bases, the J end by 7 bases, with 18 bases between. This CDR3 spans 14 amino acids. The CDR3 loop reads CASSLPGTTREQYF. CDR3 DNA sequence: TGTGCCAGCAGTCTACCCGGGACAACTCGGGAGCAGTACTTC.

The chain uses TRBV3-1 (or the pseudogene TRBV3-2) and TRBJ2-4, with TRBD2 matching 8 bases. The CDR3 consists of 12 residues. The germline V gene has CDR1 LGHDT and CDR2 YNNKEL (reference sequence). The J segment lost 14 bases and the V segment lost 4 bases, leaving 7 bases of the junction unmatched. CDR3: CASSLGGGLEYF. CDR3 DNA: TGTGCCAGCAGCCTCGGGGGGGGACTAGAGTACTTC.

The chain links TRBV7-8 to TRBJ2-3; 7 nucleotides match TRBD1. Germline-derived CDR1 and CDR2 are SGHVS and FQNEAQ. This CDR3 contains 15 residues. The trim removed 5 bases at V and 0 bases at J, leaving 5 bases unmatched. The DNA of the CDR3 is TGTGCCAGCAGCCTAGGGGGCCGGAGCACAGATACGCAGTATTTT. Encoded protein: CASSLGGRSTDTQYF.

The chain couples TRBV10-3 to TRBJ1-1; possibly TRBD1 for D (6 bases). V lost 6 bases to trimming and J lost 2 bases, with 13 bases between them. The CDR3 loop spans 14 amino acids. In germline, CDR1 is ENHRY, CDR2 SYGVKD. The CDR3 protein is CAIRPTGDNTEAFF. The CDR3 DNA sequence: TGTGCCATCAGACCGACAGGAGATAACACTGAAGCTTTCTTT.

This clone was seen more than once but under ten times. The chain links TRBV27 to TRBJ1-1, with D hard to call. Germline V gene sequence: CDR1 MNHEY, CDR2 SMNVEV (reference sequence). The CDR3 totals 11 residues. Trimming cost V 6 bases and J 4 bases, with 6 bases left between them. CDR3 protein: CASSEGTEAFF. The CDR3, as DNA: TGTGCCAGCAGCGAGGGCACTGAAGCTTTCTTT.

The chain employs TRBV18 and TRBJ2-5; 7 nucleotides agree with TRBD1. The CDR3 covers 14 residues. V lost 1 base, J lost 3 bases, and 2 bases stayed unmatched. The germline CDR1 and CDR2 sequences are KGHSH and LQKENI. The CDR3 DNA sequence: TGTGCCAGCTCACCACGACAGGGTGAAGAGACCCAGTACTTC. It encodes CASSPRQGEETQYF.

The chain has TRBV10-2 and TRBJ2-3, with TRBD2 identical over 9 bases. This CDR3 has 16 amino acids. Germline loops: CDR1 WSHSY, CDR2 SAAADI. The V and J ends lost 2 bases and 1 base, in that order; junction bases with no gene match: 4. The CDR3 bases are TGCGCCAGCAGTGAGCCAATAGCGGGGGGCACAGATACGCAGTATTTT. Its protein product is CASSEPIAGGTDTQYF.

The chain links TRBV7-8 to TRBJ1-2; TRBD1 aligns across 9 bases. The CDR3 length is 13 residues. J gave up 9 bases and V 6 bases, and 8 bases lay outside the gene matches. Germline values: CDR1 SGHVS, CDR2 FQNEAQ. CDR3 DNA: TGTGCCAGCAGGCCCCGGGACAGGGACCGCTACACCTTC. As protein: CASRPRDRDRYTF. Full variable domain (rest looked up from reference TRBV7-8 and TRBJ1-2): GAGVSQSPRYKVAKRGQDVALRCDPISGHVSLFWYQQALGQGPEFLTYFQNEAQLDKSGLPSDRFFAERPEGSVSTLKIQRTQQEDSAVYLCASRPRDRDRYTFGSGTRLTVV.

The rearrangement links TRBV4-3 to TRBJ2-3; D is unresolved. The CDR3 consists of 13 residues. V lost 4 bases, J lost 2 bases, and 7 bases lay in between. The germline V gene has CDR1 LGHNA and CDR2 YSLEER. The chain's CDR3 is CASSRGSTDTQYF. The CDR3 DNA sequence: TGCGCCAGCAGCCGAGGTTCCACAGATACGCAGTATTTT.

This clone has just a few counts. As DNA, the CDR3 is TGTGCCAGCAGCCATTCAGGGTACGGGCAGCCGGGACTAGCGGGCTTCCTCACCTACGAGCAGTACTTC. Its translation is CASSHSGYGQPGLAGFLTYEQYF. V gene TRBV14 combines with J gene TRBJ2-7; 12 bases fit TRBD2. With 3 bases clipped from V and 2 bases from J, the junction kept 26 bases outside the gene matches. CDR1 and CDR2 (germline): SGHDN, FVKESK. This CDR3 is built from 23 residues.

This chain uses TRBV25-1 with TRBJ2-5, with 11 bases aligning to TRBD2. The CDR3 covers 15 residues. V lost 6 bases to trimming and J lost 2 bases; unmatched junction nucleotides: 5. Germline assignment: CDR1 MGHDK and CDR2 SYGVNS. CDR3 loop: CASRTSGAPQETQYF. CDR3 in DNA: TGTGCCAGCAGGACTAGCGGGGCCCCACAAGAGACCCAGTACTTC.

The CDR3: CASTDRARETQYF. The CDR3 coding sequence is TGTGCCAGCACGGACAGGGCAAGAGAGACCCAGTACTTC. The chain carries TRBV2 and TRBJ2-5, with 8 bases matching TRBD1. Germline CDR1 is SNHLY and CDR2 is FYNNEI. There are 13 residues in the CDR3. J gave up 4 bases and V 7 bases, and 5 bases lay outside the gene matches.

This chain joins TRBV18 and TRBJ1-4; 8 bases agree with TRBD1. Germline values: CDR1 KGHSH, CDR2 LQKENI. The V and J ends lost 6 bases and 7 bases, in that order; junction bases with no gene match: 7. This CDR3 is 14 amino acids long. The CDR3 DNA follows: TGTGCCAGCTCGCTGACAGGGGTTGTTGAAAAACTGTTTTTT. This sequence encodes CASSLTGVVEKLFF.

The chain uses TRBV6-6 and TRBJ2-3; D may be TRBD2 (5 bases). V was shortened by 6 bases and J by 3 bases, with 16 bases between the two germline ends. Germline V gives CDR1 MNHNY, CDR2 SVGAGI (reference sequence). The length of the CDR3 is 15 residues. In nucleotides, the CDR3 is TGTGCCAGCAGCGACTCCGTGACTACAACAGATACGCAGTATTTT. It encodes CASSDSVTTTDTQYF.

This clone showed up just a few times. This chain connects TRBV6-5 to TRBJ1-3; no reliable D call. This CDR3 spans 15 amino acids. Per germline, CDR1 MNHEY and CDR2 SVGAGI. The ends were cut back, 8 bases at V and 0 bases at J, with 14 bases in the middle. CDR3 DNA sequence: TGTGCCAGCCGAAACGGGGAGCTCTCTGGAAACACCATATATTTT. Amino acids: CASRNGELSGNTIYF.

V and J are TRBV7-3 and TRBJ2-5; D is undetermined. Germline V CDR1 and CDR2: SGHTA, FQGTGA. This CDR3 contains 13 residues. The ends were cut back, 5 bases at V and 2 bases at J, with 9 bases in the middle. The CDR3 DNA reads TGTGCCAGCAGCGCCGACATTCAAGAGACCCAGTACTTC. Its translation is CASSADIQETQYF.

The genes are TRBV9 and TRBJ1-2, with D unclear. Germline loops: CDR1 SGDLS, CDR2 YYNGEE. CDR3 length equals 12 residues. Trimming stripped 3 bases from V and 8 bases from J, with 11 bases between. The CDR3 sequence: CASSALSVGYTF. As DNA, the CDR3 is TGTGCCAGCAGCGCCCTTTCCGTGGGCTACACCTTC. Variable domain in full (rest from reference TRBV9 and TRBJ1-2): DSGVTQTPKHLITATGQRVTLRCSPRSGDLSVYWYQQSLDQGLQFLIQYYNGEERAKGNILERFSAQQFPDLHSELNLSSLELGDSALYFCASSALSVGYTFGSGTRLTVV.

The genes are TRBV11-2 and TRBJ2-7, with D hard to call. The V end lost 4 bases, the J end lost 0 bases, and 4 bases lay between the germline ends. The length of the CDR3 is 12 residues. Germline CDR1 and CDR2: SGHAT and FQNNGV. CDR3 in DNA: TGTGCCAGCAGCTATCTCTCCTACGAGCAGTACTTC. Its translation: CASSYLSYEQYF. The whole variable domain, filled in from reference TRBV11-2 and TRBJ2-7, reads EAGVAQSPRYKIIEKRQSVAFWCNPISGHATLYWYQQILGQGPKLLIQFQNNGVVDDSQLPKDRFSAERLKGVDSTLKIQPAKLEDSAVYLCASSYLSYEQYFGPGTRLTVT.

The chain uses TRBV2 and TRBJ1-5, with a weak D call TRBD1 (6 bases). V was clipped by 8 bases and J by 3 bases, with 11 bases between them. Germline V CDR1 and CDR2: SNHLY, FYNNEI. CDR3 length: 13 amino acids. The CDR3 coding sequence is TGTGCCAGCGCTGGGGGCGACAATCAGCCCCAGCATTTT. This codes for CASAGGDNQPQHF.

The genes are TRBV3-1 (or the pseudogene TRBV3-2) and TRBJ2-4; D might be TRBD2 (6 bases). Looked up from germline, CDR1 is LGHDT and CDR2 is YNNKEL (reference sequence). The ends were cut back, 0 bases at V and 7 bases at J, with 7 bases in the middle. CDR3 length: 13 residues. The chain's CDR3 is CASSQDGGNIQYF. The CDR3 coding sequence is TGTGCCAGCAGCCAAGATGGGGGGAACATTCAGTACTTC.

V and J are TRBV5-1 and TRBJ2-2; the D gene is possibly TRBD2 (7 bases). CDR1 SGHRS and CDR2 YFSETQ come from the germline V gene. The V gene lost 4 bases and the J gene lost 6 bases, with 19 bases spanning the gap. The CDR3 has 16 residues. The DNA of the CDR3 is TGCGCCAGCAGCCCCCAACTAGCGAGGGGGGCCGGGGAGCTGTTTTTT. Its translation is CASSPQLARGAGELFF.

The chain recombines TRBV25-1 with TRBJ1-6; TRBD1 matches at 8 bases. This CDR3 has 14 amino acids. The trim removed 3 bases at V and 9 bases at J, leaving 4 bases unmatched. From germline, CDR1 is MGHDK and CDR2 SYGVNS. The CDR3 DNA sequence: TGTGCCAGCAGTGAGAGACAGGGGATTTCACCCCTCCACTTT. Translating it yields CASSERQGISPLHF.

V is TRBV4-3 and J is TRBJ1-5; 8 positions match TRBD1. The V gene's germline CDR1 is LGHNA and CDR2 YSLEER. After removal of 4 bases from V and 10 bases from J, the junction contained 6 bases not matched to a gene. The CDR3 spans 13 residues. The CDR3 region is CASSPRTGLPQHF. In nucleotides, the CDR3 is TGCGCCAGCAGCCCTCGGACAGGGCTCCCCCAGCATTTT.

The rearrangement joins TRBV5-1 to TRBJ2-5, with 15 bases that match TRBD2. J was trimmed by 1 base and V by 9 bases; bases with no gene match: 4. The CDR3 extends over 15 amino acids. Germline CDR1 and CDR2: SGHRS and YFSETQ. CDR3 protein: CATTGLAGGQETQYF. CDR3 bases: TGCGCCACTACGGGACTAGCGGGGGGCCAAGAGACCCAGTACTTC.

This clone has only a few counts. The chain has TRBV11-2 and TRBJ1-3; TRBD1 matches at 8 bases. The trim removed 2 bases at V and 4 bases at J, leaving 16 bases unmatched. Germline CDR1 is SGHAT and CDR2 is FQNNGV. The CDR3 contains 19 residues. The CDR3 is CASSLYMDRDRSVGNTIYF. Here the CDR3 DNA reads TGTGCCAGCAGCTTATATATGGACAGGGACAGAAGTGTGGGAAACACCATATATTTT.